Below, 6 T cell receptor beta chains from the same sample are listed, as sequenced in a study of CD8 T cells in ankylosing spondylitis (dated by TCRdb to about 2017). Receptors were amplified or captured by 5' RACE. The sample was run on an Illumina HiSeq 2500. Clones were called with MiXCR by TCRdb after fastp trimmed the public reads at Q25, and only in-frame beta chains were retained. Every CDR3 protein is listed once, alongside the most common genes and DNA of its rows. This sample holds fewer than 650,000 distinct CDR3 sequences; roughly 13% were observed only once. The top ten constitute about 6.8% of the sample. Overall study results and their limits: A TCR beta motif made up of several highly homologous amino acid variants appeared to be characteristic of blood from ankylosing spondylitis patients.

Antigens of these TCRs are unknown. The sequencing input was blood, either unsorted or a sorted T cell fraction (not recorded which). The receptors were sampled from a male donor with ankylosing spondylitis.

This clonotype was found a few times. This CDR3 is CASSPHRETDTQYF. CDR3 nucleotide sequence: TGTGCCAGCAGCCCGCACAGGGAGACAGATACGCAGTATTTT. This sequence joins TRBV9 and TRBJ2-3, with D possibly being TRBD1 (6 bases). The V end was cut by 4 bases, the J end by 3 bases, with 12 bases between. The CDR3 runs 14 residues. From germline, CDR1 is SGDLS and CDR2 YYNGEE.

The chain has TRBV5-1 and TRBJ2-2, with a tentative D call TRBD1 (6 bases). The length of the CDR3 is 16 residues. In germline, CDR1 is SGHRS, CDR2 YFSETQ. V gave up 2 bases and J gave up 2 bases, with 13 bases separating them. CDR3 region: CASSLTGSFNTGELFF. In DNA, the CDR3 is TGCGCCAGCAGCTTAACAGGGTCCTTTAACACCGGGGAGCTGTTTTTT.

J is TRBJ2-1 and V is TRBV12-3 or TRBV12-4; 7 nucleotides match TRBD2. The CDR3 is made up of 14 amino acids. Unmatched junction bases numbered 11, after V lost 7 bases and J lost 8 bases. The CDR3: CASTPRWGGDEQFF. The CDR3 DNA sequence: TGTGCCAGCACCCCTCGGTGGGGAGGGGATGAGCAGTTCTTC.

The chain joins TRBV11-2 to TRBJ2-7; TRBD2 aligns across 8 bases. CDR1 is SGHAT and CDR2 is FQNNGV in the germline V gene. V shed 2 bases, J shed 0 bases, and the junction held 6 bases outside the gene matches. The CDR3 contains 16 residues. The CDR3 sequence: CASSLRGGLVSYEQYF. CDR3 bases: TGTGCCAGCAGCTTAAGGGGGGGACTAGTCTCCTACGAGCAGTACTTC.

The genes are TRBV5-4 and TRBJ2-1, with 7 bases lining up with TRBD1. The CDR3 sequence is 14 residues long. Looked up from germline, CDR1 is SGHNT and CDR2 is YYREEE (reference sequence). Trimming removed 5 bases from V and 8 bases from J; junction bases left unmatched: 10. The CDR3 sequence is CASSLDYRGYEQFF. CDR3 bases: TGTGCCAGCAGTTTAGATTACAGGGGCTATGAGCAGTTCTTC.

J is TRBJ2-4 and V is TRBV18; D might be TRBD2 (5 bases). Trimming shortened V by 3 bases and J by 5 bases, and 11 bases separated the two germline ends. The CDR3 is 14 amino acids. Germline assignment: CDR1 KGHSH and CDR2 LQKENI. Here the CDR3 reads CASSPPSSQNIQYF. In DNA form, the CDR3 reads TGTGCCAGCTCACCGCCCTCTAGCCAAAACATTCAGTACTTC.